This T cell receptor (beta chain) was identified in a study of response to subunit inactivated influenza vaccine. Study results and limitations: Each seasonal influenza vaccination, the authors suggested, recruits few new T cells.

This CDR3 has 13 amino acids. Germline V gene data show CDR1 as SGHTA and CDR2 as FQGNSA. V was trimmed by 5 bases and J by 8 bases, leaving 14 bases between them. TCRdb recomputed calls from the RT-PCR reads with MiXCR, one row per CDR3 protein. Among under 750,000 distinct CDR3 sequences listed, 10% to 15% were seen once. This clonotype was found a few times. Antigen: not known. This TCR was recovered from a man aged 50 or older who received an inactivated influenza vaccine. The chain joins TRBV7-2 to TRBJ2-3, with a possible D match to TRBD2 (7 bases). The source material was PBMCs from blood, sampled on the day of vaccination. The chain's CDR3 is CASSHPAGATQYF. The CDR3 DNA sequence: TGTGCCAGCAGCCACCCGGCGGGGGCTACGCAGTATTTT. Together with reference TRBV7-2 and TRBJ2-3, the CDR3 gives the full variable domain: GAGVSQSPSNKVTEKGKDVELRCDPISGHTALYWYRQSLGQGLEFLIYFQGNSAPDKSGLPSDRFSAERTGGSVSTLTIQRTQQEDSAVYLCASSHPAGATQYFGPGTRLTVL.